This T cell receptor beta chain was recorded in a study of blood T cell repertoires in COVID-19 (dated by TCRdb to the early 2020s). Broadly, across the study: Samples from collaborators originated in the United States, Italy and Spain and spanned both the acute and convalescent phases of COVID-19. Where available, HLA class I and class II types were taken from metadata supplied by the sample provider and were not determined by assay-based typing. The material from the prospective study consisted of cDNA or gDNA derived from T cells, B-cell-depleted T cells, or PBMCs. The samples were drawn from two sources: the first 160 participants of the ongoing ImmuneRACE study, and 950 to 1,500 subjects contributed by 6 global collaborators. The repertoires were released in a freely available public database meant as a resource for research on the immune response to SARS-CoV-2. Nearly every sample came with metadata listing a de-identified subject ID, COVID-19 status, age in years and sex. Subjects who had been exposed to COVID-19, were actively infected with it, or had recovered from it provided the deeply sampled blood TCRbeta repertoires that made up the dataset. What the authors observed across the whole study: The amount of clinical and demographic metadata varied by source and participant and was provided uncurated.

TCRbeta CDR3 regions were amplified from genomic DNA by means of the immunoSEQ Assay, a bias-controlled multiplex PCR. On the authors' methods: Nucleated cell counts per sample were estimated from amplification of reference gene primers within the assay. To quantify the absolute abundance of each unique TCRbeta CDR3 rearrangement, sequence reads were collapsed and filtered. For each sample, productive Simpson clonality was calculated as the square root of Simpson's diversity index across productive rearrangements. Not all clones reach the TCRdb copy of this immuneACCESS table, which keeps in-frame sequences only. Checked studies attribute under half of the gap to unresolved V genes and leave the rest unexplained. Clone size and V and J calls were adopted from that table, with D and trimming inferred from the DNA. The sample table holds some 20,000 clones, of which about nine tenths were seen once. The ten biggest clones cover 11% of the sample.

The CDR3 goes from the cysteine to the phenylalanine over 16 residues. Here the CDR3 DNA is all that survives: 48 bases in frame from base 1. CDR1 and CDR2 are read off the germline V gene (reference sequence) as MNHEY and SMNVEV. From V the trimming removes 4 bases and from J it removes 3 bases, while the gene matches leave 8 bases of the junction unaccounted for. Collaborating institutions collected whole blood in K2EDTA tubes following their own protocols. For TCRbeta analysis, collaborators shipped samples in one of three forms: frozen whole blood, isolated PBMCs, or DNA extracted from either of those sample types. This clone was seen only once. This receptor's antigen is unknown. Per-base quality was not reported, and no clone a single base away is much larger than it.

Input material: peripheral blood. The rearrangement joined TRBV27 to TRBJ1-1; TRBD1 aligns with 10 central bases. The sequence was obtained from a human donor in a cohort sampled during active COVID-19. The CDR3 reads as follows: CASSSIRTGGYTEAFF. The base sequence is TGTGCCAGCAGTTCAATTCGGACAGGGGGGTACACTGAAGCTTTCTTT.